Listed below are T cell receptor beta chains from one sample, sequenced in a study of T cell responses to AZD1222 COVID-19 vaccine. Here immunoSEQ multiplex PCR was the method, and the copy in TCRdb shows in-frame clones only, minus some. The sample lists 110,000 to 150,000 clones; 88% were seen once. The sample here was peripheral blood, taken 28 days after the second AZD1222 dose. These receptors were taken from an adult who received the AZD1222 COVID-19 vaccine. Both conserved end residues are part of each CDR3.

cdr3_aa: CASSLPGQGNEQFF
cdr3_length: 14
v_call: TRBV19

cdr3_aa: CASSQDDRTGDDTF
cdr3_length: 14
v_call: TRBV3-1/TRBV3-2

cdr3_aa: CATSDSGPDTQYF
cdr3_length: 13
v_call: TRBV24-1

cdr3_aa: CASSRDSYNEQFF
cdr3_length: 13
v_call: TRBV9

cdr3_aa: CASSPLGTLNEQYF
cdr3_length: 14
v_call: TRBV5-6

cdr3_aa: CASSLTGTDTQYF
cdr3_length: 13
v_call: TRBV7-9

cdr3_aa: CASSFAGGPNEQYF
cdr3_length: 14
v_call: TRBV7-9

cdr3_aa: CASSPRTETQYF
cdr3_length: 12
v_call: TRBV18

cdr3_aa: CASSVLTSAYNEQFF
cdr3_length: 15
v_call: TRBV9

cdr3_aa: CASSLEWGGYTF
cdr3_length: 12
v_call: TRBV7-8

cdr3_aa: CASSVNSPNYGYTF
cdr3_length: 14
v_call: TRBV2

cdr3_aa: CAISVGLAGEGDTQYF
cdr3_length: 16
v_call: TRBV10-3

cdr3_aa: CASLKVGANVLTF
cdr3_length: 13
v_call: TRBV5-6

cdr3_aa: CASSEPGQGPPGKQFF
cdr3_length: 16
v_call: TRBV19

cdr3_aa: CASSSDSWNTEAFF
cdr3_length: 14
v_call: TRBV7-2

cdr3_aa: CASSLRGLGNTIYF
cdr3_length: 14
v_call: TRBV7-2

cdr3_aa: CASSDSGYEQYF
cdr3_length: 12
v_call: TRBV5-1

cdr3_aa: CASSFGAFGYTF
cdr3_length: 12
v_call: TRBV28

cdr3_aa: CASANGEGHIQYF
cdr3_length: 13
v_call: TRBV7-9

cdr3_aa: CASSFGADEKLFF
cdr3_length: 13
v_call: TRBV7-9

cdr3_aa: CATSDPQGNQPQHF
cdr3_length: 14
v_call: TRBV24-1

cdr3_aa: CASSLNGDVGNTIYF
cdr3_length: 15
v_call: TRBV7-3

cdr3_aa: CAWRPMGHDNSPLHF
cdr3_length: 15
v_call: TRBV30

cdr3_aa: CASRWGRQNTEAFF
cdr3_length: 14
v_call: TRBV19

cdr3_aa: CASRETSRPTSVRQAKLFF
cdr3_length: 19
v_call: TRBV19

cdr3_aa: CASSKDHERNSPLHF
cdr3_length: 15
v_call: TRBV19

cdr3_aa: CASSLLDKATNEKLFF
cdr3_length: 16
v_call: TRBV28